The 20 T cell receptor beta chains presented below share a single source sample, sequenced in a study of blood T cell repertoires in COVID-19. Generated by immunoSEQ multiplex PCR, the TCRdb table keeps only in-frame clones and is missing some. The sample has about 330,000 clones, 70% to 90% seen once. Sequenced sample: peripheral blood. All receptors derive from a woman aged 50 to 60 with active or convalescent COVID-19.

V and J are TRBV12-3 or TRBV12-4 and TRBJ2-7; tentatively, D is TRBD2 (5 bases). The length of the CDR3 is 12 residues. V was trimmed by 3 bases and J by 6 bases, leaving 9 bases between them. CDR3 loop: CASSFGVREQYF. CDR3 DNA: TGTGCCAGCAGTTTCGGGGTTCGCGAGCAGTACTTC.

The rearrangement joins TRBV7-2 to TRBJ1-4; a weak D match, TRBD1 (5 bases). Trimming shortened V by 5 bases and J by 5 bases, and 15 bases separated the two germline ends. This CDR3 is 15 amino acids long. CDR1 is SGHTA and CDR2 is FQGNSA in the germline V gene. The CDR3 protein is CASSDQGWGNEKLFF. The CDR3 DNA is TGTGCCAGCAGCGACCAGGGATGGGGAAATGAAAAACTGTTTTTT. Full variable domain (rest looked up from reference TRBV7-2 and TRBJ1-4): GAGVSQSPSNKVTEKGKDVELRCDPISGHTALYWYRQSLGQGLEFLIYFQGNSAPDKSGLPSDRFSAERTGGSVSTLTIQRTQQEDSAVYLCASSDQGWGNEKLFFGSGTQLSVL.

This chain joins TRBV9 and TRBJ2-1, with TRBD2 matching 11 bases. J was trimmed by 4 bases and V by 6 bases; bases with no gene match: 3. Germline V gene lookup returns CDR1 SGDLS and CDR2 YYNGEE. The CDR3 length is 14 residues. The CDR3 nucleotides are TGTGCCAGCACGCGGACTAGCGGGTACAATGAGCAGTTCTTC. Its protein is CASTRTSGYNEQFF.

This clone appeared once. The V and J genes are TRBV2 and TRBJ2-1, with 9 nucleotides matching TRBD2. The CDR3 totals 15 residues. V was pared by 5 bases and J by 6 bases, with 8 bases of the junction left unmatched. Germline V lookup: CDR1 SNHLY, CDR2 FYNNEI. Written as DNA, the CDR3 is TGTGCCAGCAGTTACTTAGCGGGAGTCCCCAATGAGCAGTTCTTC. It specifies CASSYLAGVPNEQFF. Based on the CDR3 plus reference TRBV2 and TRBJ2-1, the full variable domain is EPEVTQTPSHQVTQMGQEVILRCVPISNHLYFYWYRQILGQKVEFLVSFYNNEISEKSEIFDDQFSVERPDGSNFTLKIRSTKLEDSAMYFCASSYLAGVPNEQFFGPGTRLTVL.

The rearrangement links TRBV2 to TRBJ2-4; weak D call: TRBD1 (5 bases). The CDR3 contains 14 residues. Germline CDR1 SNHLY, CDR2 FYNNEI. The germline V and J ends were trimmed by 8 bases and 2 bases, with 13 bases remaining between them. The CDR3 DNA is TGTGCCAGCGGACACGAAGATACCAAAAACATTCAGTACTTC. Its translation is CASGHEDTKNIQYF.

This chain's CDR3 is CSVEDRGLNTEAFF. The CDR3 DNA is TGCAGCGTTGAAGACAGGGGCCTGAACACTGAAGCTTTCTTT. The rearrangement links TRBV29-1 to TRBJ1-1; tentatively, D is TRBD1 (6 bases). With 0 bases removed from V and 0 bases from J, the gap between germline ends came to 8 bases. Germline V gene lookup returns CDR1 SQVTM and CDR2 ANQGSEA. The CDR3 spans 14 residues.

The J gene is TRBJ1-1, the V gene TRBV10-3, with TRBD1 matching over 10 bases. V gave up 6 bases and J gave up 3 bases; unmatched junction bases: 7. Germline V CDR1 and CDR2: ENHRY, SYGVKD. CDR3 length: 15 amino acids. Here the CDR3 reads CAISKGGTGDTEAFF. The CDR3 DNA follows: TGTGCCATCAGCAAGGGTGGGACAGGGGACACTGAAGCTTTCTTT.

The V and J genes are TRBV19 and TRBJ2-5, with 9 positions matching TRBD2. The CDR3 runs 14 residues. The germline V gene has CDR1 LNHDA and CDR2 SQIVND (reference sequence). After removal of 3 bases from V and 5 bases from J, the junction contained 4 bases not matched to a gene. The CDR3 DNA reads TGTGCCAGTAGTATCTATACTAGCGGGGAGACCCAGTACTTC. It encodes CASSIYTSGETQYF.

This rearrangement joins TRBV7-2 to TRBJ1-1; 7 bases match TRBD1. The CDR3 sequence is 14 residues long. Germline assignment: CDR1 SGHTA and CDR2 FQGNSA. V trimming: 6 bases; J trimming: 11 bases; junction bases outside the gene matches: 15. This CDR3 is CASRRRETGAGAFF. CDR3 DNA sequence: TGTGCCAGCAGACGGAGGGAAACAGGGGCTGGCGCTTTCTTT.

The CDR3 loop is CAWSVPGDRLYGYTF. The CDR3, as DNA: TGTGCCTGGAGTGTACCGGGGGACAGACTTTATGGCTACACCTTC. The chain has TRBV30 and TRBJ1-2, with 7 positions matching TRBD1. CDR1 and CDR2 (germline): GTSNPN, SVGIG (reference sequence). Losses at the gene ends were 0 bases for V and 5 bases for J; bases not matched to a gene: 9. This CDR3 contains 15 residues.

The chain carries TRBV20-1 and TRBJ1-2; no clear D gene. The CDR3 runs to 11 residues. Trimming cost V 7 bases and J 5 bases, with 11 bases left between them. The germline CDR1 and CDR2 sequences are DFQATT and SNEGSKA (reference sequence). DNA for the CDR3: TGCAGTGTACAGAGCCCTTATGGCTACACCTTC. This gives the protein CSVQSPYGYTF.

V and J are TRBV13 and TRBJ2-7; TRBD1 might be the D (6 bases). This CDR3 has 14 residues. Trimming took off 4 bases at V and 0 bases at J, with 10 bases between the two ends. Germline V gene sequence: CDR1 PRHDT, CDR2 FYEKMQ (reference sequence). The CDR3 sequence: CASSSWTDSYEQYF. The CDR3 region has the DNA TGTGCCAGCAGCTCATGGACAGACTCCTACGAGCAGTACTTC.

The V and J genes are TRBV10-3 and TRBJ2-7; 8 bases match TRBD1. Germline CDR1 ENHRY, CDR2 SYGVKD. The CDR3 runs 18 residues. V was clipped by 3 bases and J by 3 bases; unmatched bases: 16. The DNA of the CDR3 is TGTGCCATCAGTGAATTGGGACAGGAGGGCGATGGCCTCTACGAGCAGTACTTC. Its translation: CAISELGQEGDGLYEQYF.

A few counts support this clone. The CDR3 nucleotides read TGTGCCAGCCGAAAAGGGACAGGGGGCAATCAGCCCCAGCATTTT. Residues: CASRKGTGGNQPQHF. This chain uses TRBV27 with TRBJ1-5; 10 bases fit TRBD1. Unmatched junction bases numbered 6, after V lost 8 bases and J lost 2 bases. The germline CDR1 and CDR2 sequences are MNHEY and SMNVEV (reference sequence). This CDR3 comprises 15 residues.

This chain uses TRBV7-3 with TRBJ2-3; D remains ambiguous. This CDR3 has 14 residues. The germline V gene has CDR1 SGHTA and CDR2 FQGTGA. V was cut by 5 bases and J by 2 bases, with 11 bases left in between. CDR3 region: CASSTRSPTDTQYF. CDR3 sequence (DNA): TGTGCCAGCAGCACCAGATCACCCACAGATACGCAGTATTTT.

The chain joins TRBV10-3 to TRBJ2-7; D possibly corresponds to TRBD2 (5 bases). CDR1 is ENHRY, CDR2 SYGVKD, per germline. V lost 7 bases and J 0 bases, leaving 10 bases between the germline ends. The CDR3 is 13 amino acids. The CDR3 region is CAITERLSYEQYF. For the CDR3, the DNA is TGTGCCATCACGGAGCGGCTCTCCTACGAGCAGTACTTC.

The chain employs TRBV25-1 and TRBJ2-7; TRBD1 aligns across 7 bases. CDR1 and CDR2 from the germline V gene are MGHDK and SYGVNS. This CDR3 is built from 14 residues. The V gene end was trimmed by 5 bases and the J gene end by 2 bases; junction bases not matched to a gene: 6. CDR3 protein: CASSLRTGTYEQYF. The CDR3 nucleotides are TGTGCCAGCAGTTTACGGACAGGTACCTACGAGCAGTACTTC.

The rearrangement joins TRBV19 to TRBJ2-2, with D perhaps TRBD1 (6 bases). Germline V gene lookup returns CDR1 LNHDA and CDR2 SQIVND (reference sequence). The length of the CDR3 is 15 residues. V was trimmed by 5 bases and J by 0 bases, leaving 10 bases between them. For the CDR3, the DNA is TGTGCCAGTAGTTCCTGGACAGCGAACACCGGGGAGCTGTTTTTT. It translates to CASSSWTANTGELFF.

V usage is TRBV28 and J usage is TRBJ2-2; D uncertain. Trimming took 7 bases from V and 3 from J, leaving 15 bases between them. The CDR3 totals 15 residues. Germline CDR1 MDHEN, CDR2 SYDVKM. The CDR3 nucleotides are TGTGCCAGCACCCCTCCCACACCACACACCGGGGAGCTGTTTTTT. Protein sequence: CASTPPTPHTGELFF.

The genes are TRBV6-2 or TRBV6-3 and TRBJ2-6, with a tentative D call TRBD2 (6 bases). Trimming took off 5 bases at V and 0 bases at J, with 14 bases between the two ends. Germline loops: CDR1 MNHEY, CDR2 SVGEGT. The CDR3 runs to 17 residues. As DNA, the CDR3 is TGTGCCAGCAGTCACCGGGGGACTTTCTCTGGGGCCAACGTCCTGACTTTC. Protein sequence: CASSHRGTFSGANVLTF.